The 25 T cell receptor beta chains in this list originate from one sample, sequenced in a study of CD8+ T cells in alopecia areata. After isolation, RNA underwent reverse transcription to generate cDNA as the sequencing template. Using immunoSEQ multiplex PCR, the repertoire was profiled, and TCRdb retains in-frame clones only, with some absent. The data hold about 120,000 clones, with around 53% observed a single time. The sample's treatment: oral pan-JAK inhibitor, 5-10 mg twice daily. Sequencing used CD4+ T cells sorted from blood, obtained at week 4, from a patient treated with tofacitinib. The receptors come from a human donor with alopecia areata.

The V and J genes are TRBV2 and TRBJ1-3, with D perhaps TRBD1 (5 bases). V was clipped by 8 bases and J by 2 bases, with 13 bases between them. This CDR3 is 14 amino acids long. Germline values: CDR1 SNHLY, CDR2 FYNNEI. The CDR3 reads CASGGQGTGNTIYF. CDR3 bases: TGTGCCAGCGGTGGGCAGGGTACTGGAAACACCATATATTTT.

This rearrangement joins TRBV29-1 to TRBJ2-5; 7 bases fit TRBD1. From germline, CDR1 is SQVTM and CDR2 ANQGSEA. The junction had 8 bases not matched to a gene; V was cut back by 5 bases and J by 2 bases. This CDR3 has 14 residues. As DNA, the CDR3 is TGCAGCGTTCTAACTTGGGACAGTCAAGAGACCCAGTACTTC. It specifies CSVLTWDSQETQYF.

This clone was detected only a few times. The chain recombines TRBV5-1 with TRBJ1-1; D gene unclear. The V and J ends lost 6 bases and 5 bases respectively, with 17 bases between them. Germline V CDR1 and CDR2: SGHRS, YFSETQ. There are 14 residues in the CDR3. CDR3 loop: CASTLGQRGTEAFF. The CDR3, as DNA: TGCGCCAGCACGCTCGGGCAGAGAGGAACTGAAGCTTTCTTT. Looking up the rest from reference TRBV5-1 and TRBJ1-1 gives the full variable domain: KAGVTQTPRYLIKTRGQQVTLSCSPISGHRSVSWYQQTPGQGLQFLFEYFSETQRNKGNFPGRFSGRQFSNSRSEMNVSTLELGDSALYLCASTLGQRGTEAFFGQGTRLTVV.

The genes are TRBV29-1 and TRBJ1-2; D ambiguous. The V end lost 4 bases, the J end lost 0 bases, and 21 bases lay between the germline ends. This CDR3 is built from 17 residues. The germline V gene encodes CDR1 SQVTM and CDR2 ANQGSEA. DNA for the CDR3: TGCAGCGTTGCACCACTCTATGGAGGGCCTTCTAACTATGGCTACACCTTC. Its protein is CSVAPLYGGPSNYGYTF.

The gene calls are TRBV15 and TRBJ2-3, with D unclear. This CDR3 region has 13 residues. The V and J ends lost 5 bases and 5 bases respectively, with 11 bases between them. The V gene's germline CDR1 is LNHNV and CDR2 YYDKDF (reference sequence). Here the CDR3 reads CATSLPSKDTQYF. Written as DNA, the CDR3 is TGTGCCACCAGCTTACCGTCGAAAGATACGCAGTATTTT.

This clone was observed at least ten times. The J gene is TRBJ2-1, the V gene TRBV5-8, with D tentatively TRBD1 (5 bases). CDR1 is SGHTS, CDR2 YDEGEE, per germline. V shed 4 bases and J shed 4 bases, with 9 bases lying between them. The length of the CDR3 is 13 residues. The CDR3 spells CASSRQPYNEQFF. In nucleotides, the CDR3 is TGTGCCAGCAGCCGACAGCCATACAATGAGCAGTTCTTC.

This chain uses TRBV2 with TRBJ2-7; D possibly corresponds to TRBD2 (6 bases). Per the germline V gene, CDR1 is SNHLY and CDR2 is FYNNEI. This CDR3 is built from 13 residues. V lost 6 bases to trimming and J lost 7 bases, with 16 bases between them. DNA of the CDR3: TGTGCCAGCAGGCCGCAGGCGGGGAGGGAGCAGTACTTC. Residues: CASRPQAGREQYF.

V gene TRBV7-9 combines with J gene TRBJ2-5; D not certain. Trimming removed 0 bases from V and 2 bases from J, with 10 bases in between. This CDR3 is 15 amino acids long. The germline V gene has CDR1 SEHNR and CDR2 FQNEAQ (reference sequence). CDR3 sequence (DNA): TGTGCCAGCAGCTTAGCGAGGCTCGGTCAAGAGACCCAGTACTTC. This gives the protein CASSLARLGQETQYF.

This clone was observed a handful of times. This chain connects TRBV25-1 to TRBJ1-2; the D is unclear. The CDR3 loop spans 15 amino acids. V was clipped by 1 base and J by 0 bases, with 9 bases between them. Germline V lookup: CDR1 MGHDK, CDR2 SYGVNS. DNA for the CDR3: TGTGCCAGCAGTGAATCTTTCCAAGCTAACTATGGCTACACCTTC. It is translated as CASSESFQANYGYTF.

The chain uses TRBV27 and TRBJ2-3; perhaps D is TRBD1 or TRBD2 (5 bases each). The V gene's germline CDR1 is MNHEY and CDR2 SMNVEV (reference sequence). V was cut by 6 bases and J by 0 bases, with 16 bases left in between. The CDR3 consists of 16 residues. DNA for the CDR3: TGTGCCAGCAGCATATCCGGGACGGCGAGCACAGATACGCAGTATTTT. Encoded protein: CASSISGTASTDTQYF.

CDR3 nucleotides: TGCAGCGCAGCCCTCACAGGGGCACAGGCCAACGTCCTGACTTTC. The encoded protein is CSAALTGAQANVLTF. The V gene is TRBV29-1, the J gene TRBJ2-6; TRBD1 matches 7 bases. Trimming removed 7 bases from V and 6 bases from J; junction bases left unmatched: 12. Looked up from germline, CDR1 is SQVTM and CDR2 is ANQGSEA. This CDR3 has 15 amino acids. The entire variable domain, with the rest obtained from reference TRBV29-1 and TRBJ2-6, is as follows: SAVISQKPSRDICQRGTSLTIQCQVDSQVTMMFWYRQQPGQSLTLIATANQGSEATYESGFVIDKFPISRPNLTFSTLTVSNMSPEDSSIYLCSAALTGAQANVLTFGAGSRLTVL.

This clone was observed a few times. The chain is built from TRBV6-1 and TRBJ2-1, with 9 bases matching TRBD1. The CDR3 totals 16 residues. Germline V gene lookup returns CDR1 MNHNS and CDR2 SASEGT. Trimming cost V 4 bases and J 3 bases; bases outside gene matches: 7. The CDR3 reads CASSAHTGGDYNEQFF. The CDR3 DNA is TGTGCCAGCAGTGCGCACACAGGGGGCGACTACAATGAGCAGTTCTTC.

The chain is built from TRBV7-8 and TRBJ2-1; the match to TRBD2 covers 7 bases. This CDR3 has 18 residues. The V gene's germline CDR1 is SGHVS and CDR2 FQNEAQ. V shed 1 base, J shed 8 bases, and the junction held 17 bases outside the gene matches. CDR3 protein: CASSLDSLAVERVDEQFF. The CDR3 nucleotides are TGTGCCAGCAGCTTAGATTCCCTAGCGGTTGAGAGAGTCGATGAGCAGTTCTTC.

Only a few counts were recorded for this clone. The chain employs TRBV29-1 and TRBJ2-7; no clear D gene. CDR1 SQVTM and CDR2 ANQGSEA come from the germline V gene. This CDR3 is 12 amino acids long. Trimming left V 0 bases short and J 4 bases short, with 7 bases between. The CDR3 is CSVEEPDYEQYF. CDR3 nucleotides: TGCAGCGTTGAAGAGCCGGATTACGAGCAGTACTTC.

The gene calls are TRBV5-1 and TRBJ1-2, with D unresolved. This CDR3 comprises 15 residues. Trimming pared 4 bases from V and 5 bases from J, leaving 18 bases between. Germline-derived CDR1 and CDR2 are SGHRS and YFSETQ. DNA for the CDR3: TGCGCCAGCAGCCAAGGGTTGAGATCTGAATATGGCTACACCTTC. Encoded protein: CASSQGLRSEYGYTF. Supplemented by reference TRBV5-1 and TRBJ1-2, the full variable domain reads KAGVTQTPRYLIKTRGQQVTLSCSPISGHRSVSWYQQTPGQGLQFLFEYFSETQRNKGNFPGRFSGRQFSNSRSEMNVSTLELGDSALYLCASSQGLRSEYGYTFGSGTRLTVV.

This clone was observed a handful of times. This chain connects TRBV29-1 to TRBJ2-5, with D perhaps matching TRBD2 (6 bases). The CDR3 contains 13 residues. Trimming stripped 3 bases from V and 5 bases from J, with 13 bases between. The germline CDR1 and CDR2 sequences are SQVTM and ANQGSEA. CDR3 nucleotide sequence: TGCAGCGTTGATGCAGGGAGGCAGGAGACCCAGTACTTC. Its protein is CSVDAGRQETQYF.

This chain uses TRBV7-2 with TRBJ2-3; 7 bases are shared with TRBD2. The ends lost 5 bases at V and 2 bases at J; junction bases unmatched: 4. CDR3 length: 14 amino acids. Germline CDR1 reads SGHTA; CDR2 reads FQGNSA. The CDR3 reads CASSPGLPTDTQYF. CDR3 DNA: TGTGCCAGCAGCCCGGGACTACCCACAGATACGCAGTATTTT.

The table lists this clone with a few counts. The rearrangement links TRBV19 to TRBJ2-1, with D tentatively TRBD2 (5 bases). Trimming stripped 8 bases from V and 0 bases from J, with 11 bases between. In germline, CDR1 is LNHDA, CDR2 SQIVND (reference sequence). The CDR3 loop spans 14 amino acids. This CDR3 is CASGESVSYNEQFF. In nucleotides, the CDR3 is TGTGCCAGTGGGGAGAGCGTCTCCTACAATGAGCAGTTCTTC. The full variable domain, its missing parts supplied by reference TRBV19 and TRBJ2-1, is DGGITQSPKYLFRKEGQNVTLSCEQNLNHDAMYWYRQDPGQGLRLIYYSQIVNDFQKGDIAEGYSVSREKKESFPLTVTSAQKNPTAFYLCASGESVSYNEQFFGPGTRLTVL.

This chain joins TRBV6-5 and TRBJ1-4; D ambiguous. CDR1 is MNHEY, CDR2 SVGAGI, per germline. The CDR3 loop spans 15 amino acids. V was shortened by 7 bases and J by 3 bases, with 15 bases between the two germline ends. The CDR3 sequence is CASKRRREANEKLFF. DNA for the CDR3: TGTGCCAGCAAGAGGAGGCGGGAGGCTAATGAAAAACTGTTTTTT.

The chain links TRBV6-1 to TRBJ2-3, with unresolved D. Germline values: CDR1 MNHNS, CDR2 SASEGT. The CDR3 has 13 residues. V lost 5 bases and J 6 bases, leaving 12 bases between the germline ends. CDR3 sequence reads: CASSLQAPDTQYF. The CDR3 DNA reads TGTGCCAGCAGTTTGCAGGCCCCTGATACGCAGTATTTT.

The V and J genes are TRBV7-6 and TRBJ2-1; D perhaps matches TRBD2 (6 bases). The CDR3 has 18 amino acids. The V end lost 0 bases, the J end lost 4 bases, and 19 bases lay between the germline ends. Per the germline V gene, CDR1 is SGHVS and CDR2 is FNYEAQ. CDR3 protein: CASSLAPPGLSPYNEQFF. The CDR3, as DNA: TGTGCCAGCAGCTTAGCCCCCCCGGGACTTAGCCCGTACAATGAGCAGTTCTTC.

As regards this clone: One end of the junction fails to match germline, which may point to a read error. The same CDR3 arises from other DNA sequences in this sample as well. DNA for the CDR3: TGTGCTAGCAGCCCCGACGGGGCGTACTACAATGAGCAGTTCTTC. Its translation: CASSPDGAYYNEQFF. The chain recombines TRBV5-6 with TRBJ2-1; the D call may be TRBD1 or TRBD2 (5 bases each). Germline CDR1 reads SGHDT; CDR2 reads YYEEEE. This CDR3 comprises 15 residues.

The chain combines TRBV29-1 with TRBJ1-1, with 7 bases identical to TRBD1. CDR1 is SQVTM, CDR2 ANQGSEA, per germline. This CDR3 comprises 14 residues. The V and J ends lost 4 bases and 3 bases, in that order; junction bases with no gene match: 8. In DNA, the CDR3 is TGCAGCGTTGTCGACAGGGCCCAGGACACTGAAGCTTTCTTT. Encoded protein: CSVVDRAQDTEAFF.

The CDR3 reads CASSLRGSYSASSYNEQFF. The CDR3 region has the DNA TGCGCCAGCAGCTTACGAGGCTCATACTCCGCGAGCTCCTACAATGAGCAGTTCTTC. The chain uses TRBV5-1 and TRBJ2-1; D ambiguous. This CDR3 spans 19 amino acids. The V and J ends lost 2 bases and 0 bases respectively, with 21 bases between them. CDR1 is SGHRS, CDR2 YFSETQ, per germline.

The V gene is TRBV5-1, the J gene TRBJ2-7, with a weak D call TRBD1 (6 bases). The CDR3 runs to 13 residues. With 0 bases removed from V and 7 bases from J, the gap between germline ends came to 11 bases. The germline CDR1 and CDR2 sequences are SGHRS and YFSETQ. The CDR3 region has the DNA TGCGCCAGCAGCTTGGGACCTGGACAGGAGCAGTACTTC. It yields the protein CASSLGPGQEQYF.